Detailed here is one T cell receptor (beta chain). Antigen: not known. The source of the sample is a study of Ad26.COV2.S vaccination and SARS-CoV-2 variants. Across the study: Intramuscular Ad26.COV2.S at 5x10^10 or 1x10^11 viral particles.

The protocol was immunoSEQ multiplex PCR, while the TCRdb copy is restricted to in-frame clones and leaves out a portion. Of 240,000 or so clones detected, around 87% appear once; the ten largest clones hold around 10%. The study's findings and limits: TCR breadth and depth estimates may have understated total T cell responses. The authors reported substantial breadth in spike-specific CD8+ and CD4+ T cell responses after vaccination.

As to treatment: some 19 received Ad26.COV2.S at low or high dose, single or two shots; about 5 received placebo; per-sample allocation not given. The samples date from day 63 after the first vaccine or placebo injection. At a Boston site, the person donating was an adult of 18-55 years. The source was peripheral blood, collected in a trial of Ad26.COV2.S vaccine versus placebo. This TCR derives from a person between 18 and 65 years old who received the Ad26.COV2.S COVID-19 vaccine or a placebo.

The CDR3 loop reads CASSIRVGQGQETQYF. The CDR3 nucleotides are TGTGCCAGTAGTATAAGGGTGGGGCAGGGTCAAGAGACCCAGTACTTC. The rearrangement joins TRBV19 to TRBJ2-5, with a tentative D call TRBD1 (5 bases). Germline loops: CDR1 LNHDA, CDR2 SQIVND (reference sequence). Deletions cut 2 bases from V and 2 bases from J, with 15 bases between. This CDR3 is 16 amino acids long.